Reported below is one TCR beta chain. Its antigen remains unidentified. The entry originates in a study of shared clonotypes between healthy human individuals. Findings and caveats of the study: Incomplete sequencing of sorted subsets was indicated by rarefaction despite large depth. Naive subsets tended to show greater estimated richness than memory subsets.

Deep-level assay runs were performed. Sequencing was performed with immunoSEQ multiplex PCR; in TCRdb, only in-frame clones are kept and a portion is missing. The sample lists 2.5 million or so clones; approximately 92% were seen once. The CDR3 consists of 15 residues. V lost 5 bases and J lost 4; bases outside the gene matches: 6. CDR1 SGHTA and CDR2 FQGTGA come from the germline V gene. Sequencing used naive CD4+ T cells sorted from blood. The subset denotes: CD45RA+ positively selected. The J gene is TRBJ2-1, the V gene TRBV7-3, with 9 positions matching TRBD2. This sequence originates from a man younger than 35 in good health. CDR3: CASSRERGEYNEQFF. The CDR3 DNA is TGTGCCAGCAGCCGGGAGCGGGGGGAATACAATGAGCAGTTCTTC.